The 21 T cell receptor beta chains listed next were all sequenced from one sample in a study of T cell changes during pregnancy in multiple sclerosis. Sequencing used immunoSEQ multiplex PCR; TCRdb keeps in-frame clones, though not all of them. The sample lists about 80,000 clones, approximately 95% occurring once. The input for sequencing was peripheral blood, taken in the second trimester of pregnancy. Source of these receptors: a female donor in good health, enrolled as a control in a pregnancy study.

The chain employs TRBV15 and TRBJ2-5; 12 bases are a match to TRBD2. The CDR3 loop spans 16 amino acids. The germline V gene encodes CDR1 LNHNV and CDR2 YYDKDF (reference sequence). The V and J ends lost 0 bases and 5 bases, in that order; junction bases with no gene match: 4. The CDR3 sequence is CATSRETSGRQETQYF. CDR3 nucleotides: TGTGCCACCAGCAGAGAGACTAGCGGGAGACAGGAGACCCAGTACTTC.

The chain recombines TRBV5-1 with TRBJ2-5; 8 bases line up with TRBD1. The CDR3 extends over 13 amino acids. Germline CDR1 reads SGHRS; CDR2 reads YFSETQ. V lost 4 bases and J lost 2; bases outside the gene matches: 1. CDR3 sequence reads: CASSRDRQETQYF. CDR3 nucleotides: TGCGCCAGCAGCCGGGACAGGCAAGAGACCCAGTACTTC.

In its sample, this clone was seen once. V and J are TRBV6-4 and TRBJ1-4; D is unclear. Per germline, CDR1 MRHNA and CDR2 SNTAGT. CDR3 length equals 15 residues. Between the trimmed V and J ends, which lost 2 bases and 7 bases, there was a span of 14 bases. The CDR3 region has the DNA TGTGCCAGCAGTGACCGGAGGGAGGGCTGTGAAAAACTGTTTTTT. Translation gives CASSDRREGCEKLFF.

V is TRBV6-1 and J is TRBJ2-3; the match to TRBD2 covers 8 bases. This CDR3 has 15 residues. J lost 1 base, V lost 6 bases, and 6 bases had no gene match. CDR1 and CDR2 (germline): MNHNS, SASEGT. The CDR3 DNA is TGTGCCAGCAGGGGCCTAGCGGGCCGCACAGATACGCAGTATTTT. It translates to CASRGLAGRTDTQYF.

This clone was counted between two and nine times. V gene TRBV12-2 combines with J gene TRBJ1-2. TRBV12-2 is noted as a pseudogene. CDR3 length equals 16 residues. The CDR3 reads CASRLDRRPVNYGYTF. The CDR3 coding sequence is TGTGCAAGTCGCTTAGATAGGAGACCAGTCAACTATGGCTACACCTTC.

The rearrangement joins TRBV5-5 to TRBJ2-3, with a possible D match to TRBD2 (6 bases). Trimming left V 0 bases short and J 3 bases short, with 11 bases between. Germline V gives CDR1 SGHKS, CDR2 YYEKEE (reference sequence). This CDR3 is 15 amino acids long. CDR3: CASSLELAVTDTQYF. In DNA form, the CDR3 reads TGTGCCAGCAGCTTGGAATTAGCGGTGACAGATACGCAGTATTTT.

This sequence joins TRBV7-9 and TRBJ2-1; 11 bases map to TRBD2. V dropped 0 bases and J dropped 6; count of bases not matched to a gene: 10. The CDR3 spans 18 residues. Germline V gene sequence: CDR1 SEHNR, CDR2 FQNEAQ (reference sequence). CDR3 sequence (DNA): TGTGCCAGCAGCTTAGCTTACATAGCGGGAGGGCCGGGCAATGAGCAGTTCTTC. Translated: CASSLAYIAGGPGNEQFF.

The chain is built from TRBV28 and TRBJ2-7, with TRBD1 identical over 10 bases. Unmatched junction bases numbered 4, after V lost 5 bases and J lost 6 bases. The CDR3 sequence is 13 residues long. The germline V gene encodes CDR1 MDHEN and CDR2 SYDVKM. The CDR3 sequence is CASSVGQGTEQYF. In DNA, the CDR3 is TGTGCCAGCAGTGTGGGACAGGGGACCGAGCAGTACTTC.

This chain uses TRBV2 with TRBJ1-4; TRBD1 matches at 7 bases. The CDR3 length is 17 residues. From germline, CDR1 is SNHLY and CDR2 FYNNEI. V shed 4 bases, J shed 11 bases, and the junction held 19 bases outside the gene matches. For the CDR3, the DNA is TGTGCCAGCAGTGGCTCAATCCTACCTCGACAGGGCGGGAAACTGTTTTTT. It yields the protein CASSGSILPRQGGKLFF.

The chain has TRBV25-1 and TRBJ2-7; weak D call: TRBD2 (5 bases). V lost 1 base to trimming and J lost 2 bases, with 6 bases between them. Germline loops: CDR1 MGHDK, CDR2 SYGVNS. The CDR3 is made up of 13 amino acids. The CDR3 DNA reads as TGTGCCAGCAGTGAATCGGGAACCTACGAGCAGTACTTC. This sequence encodes CASSESGTYEQYF.

CDR3 residues: CASTTGTAYGYTF. For the CDR3, the DNA is TGTGCCAGCACCACCGGGACAGCGTACGGCTACACCTTC. This rearrangement joins TRBV28 to TRBJ1-2, with 7 bases fitting TRBD1. The CDR3 totals 13 residues. In germline, CDR1 is MDHEN, CDR2 SYDVKM. After removal of 7 bases from V and 8 bases from J, the junction contained 10 bases not matched to a gene.

The chain is built from TRBV4-1 and TRBJ2-7, with TRBD2 matching over 7 bases. This CDR3 contains 15 residues. Germline V CDR1 and CDR2: MGHRA, YSYEKL. The junction had 5 bases not matched to a gene; V was cut back by 1 base and J by 2 bases. CDR3 nucleotide sequence: TGCGCCAGCAGCCAAGTCCAGCGGGGAACCTACGAGCAGTACTTC. Amino acid sequence: CASSQVQRGTYEQYF.

The J gene is TRBJ2-3, the V gene TRBV19; TRBD1 matches 8 bases. CDR1 is LNHDA, CDR2 SQIVND, per germline (reference sequence). Germline trimming cut 7 bases from V and 1 base from J; bases unmatched to any gene: 10. The CDR3 contains 16 residues. The CDR3: CASTRTGTVGTDTQYF. The DNA for the CDR3 is TGTGCCAGTACCCGGACAGGGACGGTTGGCACAGATACGCAGTATTTT.

This chain links TRBV15 with TRBJ2-1; TRBD2 is a possible D gene (5 bases). From germline, CDR1 is LNHNV and CDR2 YYDKDF (reference sequence). V dropped 0 bases and J dropped 8 bases, with 11 bases sitting between them. The CDR3 length is 14 residues. The CDR3 loop reads CATSRDSSVHEQFF. The CDR3 DNA is TGTGCCACCAGCAGAGATAGTAGCGTCCATGAGCAGTTCTTC.

This clone was observed a few times. The chain links TRBV29-1 to TRBJ1-1; TRBD1 matches at 7 bases. CDR3 length equals 13 residues. The ends lost 5 bases at V and 2 bases at J; junction bases unmatched: 5. From germline, CDR1 is SQVTM and CDR2 ANQGSEA. The chain's CDR3 is CSVSQGTNTEAFF. The CDR3 nucleotides are TGCAGCGTTTCACAGGGGACAAACACTGAAGCTTTCTTT.

J is TRBJ2-1 and V is TRBV2; a weak D match, TRBD2 (5 bases). The ends were cut back, 6 bases at V and 2 bases at J, with 26 bases in the middle. Germline loops: CDR1 SNHLY, CDR2 FYNNEI. This CDR3 is built from 19 residues. CDR3 protein: CASSKSLPKADSPYNEQFF. DNA for the CDR3: TGTGCCAGCAGCAAAAGTCTCCCTAAAGCGGACTCACCCTACAATGAGCAGTTCTTC.

This chain uses TRBV28 with TRBJ2-3, with 8 bases aligning to TRBD1. V lost 3 bases to trimming and J lost 6 bases; unmatched junction nucleotides: 8. The CDR3 runs to 15 residues. CDR1 MDHEN and CDR2 SYDVKM come from the germline V gene. CDR3 in DNA: TGTGCCAGCAGTTTTCGATCAGGGGGCGAGGATACGCAGTATTTT. Translation gives CASSFRSGGEDTQYF.

This rearrangement joins TRBV28 to TRBJ1-3; possibly TRBD1 for D (6 bases). The V gene's germline CDR1 is MDHEN and CDR2 SYDVKM. This CDR3 is 15 amino acids long. Trimming cost V 7 bases and J 0 bases, with 13 bases left between them. CDR3 sequence: CASTRQDFSGNTIYF. The CDR3 DNA sequence: TGTGCCAGCACCCGACAGGACTTCTCTGGAAACACCATATATTTT. Full variable domain (outside the CDR3, taken from reference TRBV28 and TRBJ1-3): DVKVTQSSRYLVKRTGEKVFLECVQDMDHENMFWYRQDPGLGLRLIYFSYDVKMKEKGDIPEGYSVSREKKERFSLILESASTNQTSMYLCASTRQDFSGNTIYFGEGSWLTVV.

The V gene is TRBV28, the J gene TRBJ2-5, with D perhaps TRBD2 (6 bases). V lost 8 bases and J lost 0, with 16 bases in between. Germline V lookup: CDR1 MDHEN, CDR2 SYDVKM. The CDR3 has 15 residues. The chain's CDR3 is CASWRRDPYQETQYF. The CDR3 DNA sequence: TGTGCCAGCTGGAGGCGGGACCCGTACCAAGAGACCCAGTACTTC.

This chain joins TRBV2 and TRBJ2-7; a possible D gene is TRBD1 (7 bases). Trimming took off 8 bases at V and 6 bases at J, with 17 bases between the two ends. Germline CDR1 and CDR2: SNHLY and FYNNEI. The CDR3 is 13 residues long. The CDR3 protein is CASWTGEGGEQYF. The CDR3 bases are TGTGCCAGCTGGACAGGCGAGGGGGGCGAGCAGTACTTC.

The chain carries TRBV5-1 and TRBJ1-1; the D gene is possibly TRBD1 (6 bases). Germline CDR1 is SGHRS and CDR2 is YFSETQ. The CDR3 extends over 15 amino acids. V dropped 1 base and J dropped 4 bases, with 14 bases sitting between them. The DNA for the CDR3 is TGCGCCAGCAGCTTGATGCTGGGAGGGGGCACTGAAGCTTTCTTT. Translation gives CASSLMLGGGTEAFF.